Presented here are 21 T cell receptor beta chains from one specimen sequenced in a study of blood T cell repertoires in COVID-19. The table came from immunoSEQ multiplex PCR; TCRdb's copy has only in-frame clones and leaves some out. The repertoire holds tens of thousands of clones, with 86% as singletons. The specimen was peripheral blood. These TCRs come from a man aged 50 to 60 with active COVID-19.

The chain uses TRBV27 and TRBJ2-7, with a possible D match to TRBD1 (7 bases). This CDR3 contains 15 residues. V dropped 3 bases and J dropped 7 bases, with 19 bases sitting between them. Germline-derived CDR1 and CDR2 are MNHEY and SMNVEV (reference sequence). The DNA of the CDR3 is TGTGCCAGCAGTTTGGAGGGGGCGCGATCCGATGAGCAGTACGTC. This codes for CASSLEGARSDEQYV.

Only a few counts were recorded for this clone. V and J are TRBV7-8 and TRBJ2-7; D possibly corresponds to TRBD2 (5 bases). Germline assignment: CDR1 SGHVS and CDR2 FQNEAQ. The CDR3 has 14 residues. Trimming stripped 3 bases from V and 4 bases from J, with 13 bases between. CDR3 nucleotides: TGTGCCAGCAGCTTCGGGATCTCTTCGTACGAGCAGTACTTC. This codes for CASSFGISSYEQYF.

The rearrangement links TRBV6-5 to TRBJ1-2, with 8 nucleotides matching TRBD1. V trimming: 6 bases; J trimming: 7 bases; junction bases outside the gene matches: 10. CDR1 MNHEY and CDR2 SVGAGI come from the germline V gene. The CDR3 runs to 14 residues. The DNA for the CDR3 is TGTGCCAGCAGGGAGGACAGGGTAGGAGGTGGCTACACCTTC. Its protein product is CASREDRVGGGYTF.

CDR3 DNA: TGTGCCACCGGACTAGCGGGCCTCCAAGAGACCCAGTACTTC. Translation gives CATGLAGLQETQYF. This chain uses TRBV2 with TRBJ2-5; 11 bases fit TRBD2. The CDR3 is 14 amino acids. Unmatched junction bases numbered 5, after V lost 10 bases and J lost 1 base. The V gene's germline CDR1 is SNHLY and CDR2 FYNNEI.

This clone was seen only a few times. This chain joins TRBV5-1 and TRBJ1-1; maybe TRBD1 (6 bases). Germline V gene data show CDR1 as SGHRS and CDR2 as YFSETQ. The CDR3 spans 16 residues. Trimming stripped 5 bases from V and 1 base from J, with 18 bases between. Here the CDR3 reads CASRPAQGWGNTEAFF. CDR3 DNA sequence: TGCGCCAGCAGACCCGCACAGGGTTGGGGGAACACTGAAGCTTTCTTT.

The gene calls are TRBV5-1 and TRBJ1-2, with D maybe TRBD1 (6 bases). The germline CDR1 and CDR2 sequences are SGHRS and YFSETQ. The CDR3 contains 15 residues. Trimming cost V 3 bases and J 5 bases, with 17 bases left between them. CDR3 amino acids: CASSSSGTNLYGYTF. In nucleotides, the CDR3 is TGCGCCAGCAGCTCATCCGGGACAAATTTATATGGCTACACCTTC.

The rearrangement uses TRBV14 and TRBJ2-7; maybe TRBD1 (5 bases). In germline, CDR1 is SGHDN, CDR2 FVKESK. The CDR3 has 13 amino acids. With 4 bases removed from V and 3 bases from J, the gap between germline ends came to 10 bases. CDR3 amino acids: CASSLHRFYEQYF. DNA of the CDR3: TGTGCCAGCAGCCTCCACAGGTTCTACGAGCAGTACTTC.

This chain connects TRBV7-3 to TRBJ2-2, with a weak D call TRBD2 (6 bases). Trimming left V 3 bases short and J 2 bases short, with 10 bases between. Germline CDR1 and CDR2: SGHTA and FQGTGA. The CDR3 runs 15 residues. As DNA, the CDR3 is TGTGCCAGCAGCTTCGGGACTCCTAACACCGGGGAGCTGTTTTTT. Amino acids: CASSFGTPNTGELFF.

The V gene is TRBV27, the J gene TRBJ2-2; D gene unclear. V was shortened by 6 bases and J by 1 base, with 3 bases between the two germline ends. The germline gives CDR1 MNHEY, CDR2 SMNVEV (reference sequence). This CDR3 is 12 amino acids long. For the CDR3, the DNA is TGTGCCAGCAGGCGGAACACCGGGGAGCTGTTTTTT. The encoded protein is CASRRNTGELFF.

The chain combines TRBV5-1 with TRBJ1-3, with D perhaps TRBD1 (5 bases). The CDR3 covers 15 residues. Germline V gene sequence: CDR1 SGHRS, CDR2 YFSETQ. V dropped 4 bases and J dropped 0 bases, with 11 bases sitting between them. CDR3 residues: CASSGGRNSGNTIYF. The CDR3 region has the DNA TGCGCCAGCAGCGGGGGGAGAAACTCTGGAAACACCATATATTTT.

Of note for this clone: A junction end diverges from the germline sequence, so it may reflect a read error. The chain links TRBV7-9 to TRBJ2-2, with D hard to call. CDR1 is SEHNR and CDR2 is FQNEAQ in the germline V gene (reference sequence). CDR3 length: 15 residues. The CDR3: CVSSLDTMNTGELFF. The CDR3 DNA reads as TGTGTCAGCAGCTTAGACACGATGAACACCGGGGAGCTGTTTTTT.

The rearrangement uses TRBV5-6 and TRBJ2-7, with TRBD2 identical over 7 bases. Germline V gene sequence: CDR1 SGHDT, CDR2 YYEEEE. There are 18 residues in the CDR3. The V and J ends lost 4 bases and 0 bases, in that order; junction bases with no gene match: 16. CDR3 region: CASSASRIGRGSSYEQYV. The DNA for the CDR3 is TGTGCCAGCAGCGCTTCACGGATAGGGCGGGGGAGCTCCTACGAGCAGTACGTC.

The genes are TRBV20-1 and TRBJ1-1; D possibly corresponds to TRBD1 (5 bases). This CDR3 has 11 residues. Germline CDR1 is DFQATT and CDR2 is SNEGSKA (reference sequence). V lost 2 bases to trimming and J lost 5 bases, with 6 bases between them. The chain's CDR3 is CSARKGTEAFF. The CDR3 DNA is TGCAGTGCTAGAAAGGGGACTGAAGCTTTCTTT.

The rearrangement joins TRBV11-2 to TRBJ1-2; 9 nucleotides line up with TRBD1. Per germline, CDR1 SGHAT and CDR2 FQNNGV. Trimming removed 5 bases from V and 3 bases from J; junction bases left unmatched: 4. This CDR3 has 14 amino acids. As DNA, the CDR3 is TGTGCCAGCAGCGAACAGGGGGCGTACTATGGCTACACCTTC. Protein sequence: CASSEQGAYYGYTF.

The chain has TRBV6-6 and TRBJ2-2; D is uncertain. V lost 2 bases and J lost 0, with 7 bases in between. This CDR3 spans 15 amino acids. CDR1 is MNHNY, CDR2 SVGAGI, per germline (reference sequence). CDR3 amino acids: CASSYEFTNTGELFF. CDR3 DNA sequence: TGTGCCAGCAGTTACGAGTTTACGAACACCGGGGAGCTGTTTTTT.

The chain links TRBV6-1 to TRBJ2-2; the D gene is possibly TRBD1 (6 bases). V lost 2 bases and J 2 bases, leaving 15 bases between the germline ends. Germline V gene lookup returns CDR1 MNHNS and CDR2 SASEGT. The length of the CDR3 is 17 residues. The CDR3 region has the DNA TGTGCCAGCAGTGAATTGGTACAGGGTACAAACACCGGGGAGCTGTTTTTT. Protein: CASSELVQGTNTGELFF.

A single count supports this clone. The chain joins TRBV5-4 to TRBJ1-2; possible D gene TRBD1, 6 bases. Germline V gene sequence: CDR1 SGHNT, CDR2 YYREEE (reference sequence). Trimming stripped 0 bases from V and 3 bases from J, with 12 bases between. The CDR3 spans 15 residues. CDR3 amino acids: CASSLGAGGDYGYTF. CDR3 nucleotides: TGTGCCAGCAGCTTGGGGGCTGGGGGCGACTATGGCTACACCTTC.

J is TRBJ2-5 and V is TRBV7-7; 10 bases are shared with TRBD1. V trimming: 6 bases; J trimming: 5 bases; junction bases outside the gene matches: 15. The length of the CDR3 is 17 residues. Germline lookup yields CDR1 SSHAT and CDR2 FNYEAQ (reference sequence). Written as DNA, the CDR3 is TGTGCCAGCAGTTCTAATATCCTCGGGACAGGGGTGGAGACCCAGTACTTC. This gives the protein CASSSNILGTGVETQYF.

This clone occurred a few times. The gene calls are TRBV28 and TRBJ2-3; the match to TRBD1 covers 9 bases. This CDR3 contains 16 residues. The germline CDR1 and CDR2 sequences are MDHEN and SYDVKM. V lost 6 bases and J lost 6; bases outside the gene matches: 13. In DNA form, the CDR3 reads TGTGCCAGCAGAGCAGGGACAGGGCAATTCGGCGATACGCAGTATTTT. Amino acid sequence: CASRAGTGQFGDTQYF.

This rearrangement joins TRBV6-5 to TRBJ2-5, with 11 bases matching TRBD2. Germline loops: CDR1 MNHEY, CDR2 SVGAGI. V shed 10 bases, J shed 3 bases, and the junction held 10 bases outside the gene matches. This CDR3 has 15 residues. This CDR3 is CATNRASGGKETQYF. In nucleotides, the CDR3 is TGTGCCACTAATAGGGCTAGCGGGGGGAAAGAGACCCAGTACTTC.

Details on this clone: A junction end diverges from the germline sequence, so it may reflect a read error. The V call is TRBV7-8, the J call TRBJ1-4; D uncertain. Germline V gene sequence: CDR1 SGHVS, CDR2 FQNEAQ. This CDR3 spans 14 amino acids. The CDR3 bases are TGTGCCAGCAGCATAAGGGAGACTAGTGAAAAACTGTTTTTT. It yields the protein CASSIRETSEKLFF.